A single sample is the source of the 12 T cell receptor beta chains below, sequenced in a study of cytotoxic CD8 clonotypes in ibrutinib-treated CLL. Method: immunoSEQ multiplex PCR; TCRdb's copy keeps in-frame clones and lacks some. Here the sample spans about 200,000 clones, approximately 70% being singletons. This specimen consisted of PBMCs, obtained after 12 months of ibrutinib treatment. The receptor set was obtained from a human donor with chronic lymphocytic leukemia.

The gene calls are TRBV4-1 and TRBJ1-2; D ambiguous. V dropped 0 bases and J dropped 5 bases, with 16 bases sitting between them. This CDR3 is built from 16 residues. Germline V CDR1 and CDR2: MGHRA, YSYEKL. CDR3: CASSQDLSRPLYGYTF. The DNA for the CDR3 is TGCGCCAGCAGCCAAGATCTGTCCAGGCCACTATATGGCTACACCTTC.

The rearrangement uses TRBV6-5 and TRBJ1-2; 7 nucleotides agree with TRBD1. Germline CDR1 reads MNHEY; CDR2 reads SVGAGI. The CDR3 runs to 15 residues. The trim removed 5 bases at V and 4 bases at J, leaving 10 bases unmatched. CDR3 region: CASSPSGQVPYGYTF. CDR3 nucleotide sequence: TGTGCCAGCAGTCCGTCTGGACAGGTCCCCTATGGCTACACCTTC.

In regard to this clone: One base away lies a much larger clone, so this may be a sequencing read error. The chain joins TRBV18 to TRBJ2-5; possibly TRBD2 for D (5 bases). The CDR3 totals 13 residues. The germline gives CDR1 KGHSH, CDR2 LQKENI. The CDR3 region is CASLPTGLETQYF. Here the CDR3 DNA reads TGTGCCAGCTTACCAACGGGGTTGGAGACCCAGTACTTC.

This clone was counted between two and nine times. The chain uses TRBV4-1 and TRBJ2-6; TRBD1 might be the D (5 bases). Germline V lookup: CDR1 MGHRA, CDR2 YSYEKL. The length of the CDR3 is 17 residues. V dropped 0 bases and J dropped 0 bases, with 9 bases sitting between them. The CDR3 region has the DNA TGCGCCAGCAGCCAAGATCACAGGACCTCTGGGGCCAACGTCCTGACTTTC. Translation: CASSQDHRTSGANVLTF.

The rearrangement uses TRBV28 and TRBJ1-2, with TRBD1 as a possible D gene (5 bases). Germline loops: CDR1 MDHEN, CDR2 SYDVKM. The ends were cut back, 9 bases at V and 5 bases at J, with 19 bases in the middle. The CDR3 totals 14 residues. In nucleotides, the CDR3 is TGTGCCAGTACCCTCGAGCCAGGGAGGTATGGCTACACCTTC. Translation gives CASTLEPGRYGYTF.

This sequence joins TRBV30 and TRBJ1-5, with D maybe TRBD1 (5 bases). CDR3 length equals 15 residues. CDR1 GTSNPN and CDR2 SVGIG come from the germline V gene (reference sequence). Trimming pared 0 bases from V and 3 bases from J, leaving 12 bases between. CDR3 residues: CAWSVGAGINQPQHF. The CDR3 nucleotides are TGTGCCTGGAGTGTTGGGGCAGGGATCAATCAGCCCCAGCATTTT.

V usage is TRBV4-2 and J usage is TRBJ2-1; D is possibly TRBD1 (6 bases). Germline V gene data show CDR1 as LGHNA and CDR2 as YNFKEQ. The CDR3 consists of 15 residues. Between the trimmed V and J ends, which lost 0 bases and 9 bases, there was a span of 15 bases. This chain's CDR3 is CASSQDRMTGGEQFF. The CDR3 coding sequence is TGTGCCAGCAGCCAAGATCGGATGACAGGTGGTGAGCAGTTCTTC.

This rearrangement joins TRBV5-1 to TRBJ2-7; 9 nucleotides agree with TRBD2. Trimming at V came to 4 bases and at J to 3 bases, leaving 8 bases not matched to a gene. The germline V gene encodes CDR1 SGHRS and CDR2 YFSETQ. This CDR3 is 15 amino acids long. The CDR3: CASSQEGSGGYEQYF. The CDR3 DNA sequence: TGCGCCAGCAGCCAGGAAGGTAGCGGGGGCTACGAGCAGTACTTC. Full variable domain (rest looked up from reference TRBV5-1 and TRBJ2-7): KAGVTQTPRYLIKTRGQQVTLSCSPISGHRSVSWYQQTPGQGLQFLFEYFSETQRNKGNFPGRFSGRQFSNSRSEMNVSTLELGDSALYLCASSQEGSGGYEQYFGPGTRLTVT.

This clone has a handful of counts. The rearrangement links TRBV5-1 to TRBJ2-7; a possible D gene is TRBD1 (5 bases). Between the trimmed V and J ends, which lost 0 bases and 4 bases, there was a span of 11 bases. The CDR3 loop spans 14 amino acids. Per the germline V gene, CDR1 is SGHRS and CDR2 is YFSETQ. The CDR3 protein is CASSLAAGKYEQYF. The CDR3 DNA is TGCGCCAGCAGCTTGGCCGCAGGGAAATACGAGCAGTACTTC.

This clone was counted only a few times. Here the CDR3 DNA reads TGTGCCTGGTCGACAGGACCCAATCAGCCCCAGCATTTT. Amino acid sequence: CAWSTGPNQPQHF. The V gene is TRBV30, the J gene TRBJ1-5, with a weak D call TRBD1 (6 bases). The CDR3 spans 13 residues. V lost 5 bases, J lost 3 bases, and 11 bases lay in between. The germline V gene has CDR1 GTSNPN and CDR2 SVGIG (reference sequence).

V usage is TRBV10-3 and J usage is TRBJ1-2; D not resolved. This CDR3 comprises 15 residues. Germline loops: CDR1 ENHRY, CDR2 SYGVKD. V lost 3 bases and J 4 bases, leaving 15 bases between the germline ends. The CDR3 DNA is TGTGCCATCAGTGACGTAGGAGTAACGATCTATGGCTACACCTTC. This gives the protein CAISDVGVTIYGYTF.

The CDR3 DNA reads as TGCGCCAGCAGCCAAGACAGAGCAGGATATAGCAATCAGCCCCAGCATTTT. Protein: CASSQDRAGYSNQPQHF. This chain connects TRBV4-1 to TRBJ1-5; D unresolved. V gave up 0 bases and J gave up 0 bases, with 12 bases separating them. CDR1 is MGHRA, CDR2 YSYEKL, per germline. CDR3 length: 17 residues.